This T cell receptor beta chain was obtained from a study of blood T cell repertoires in COVID-19 (TCRdb year 2020). Turning to the overall study: Samples covering the acute and convalescent phases of COVID-19 were provided by collaborators in the United States, Italy and Spain. The material from the prospective study consisted of cDNA or gDNA derived from T cells, B-cell-depleted T cells, or PBMCs. The dataset comprised deeply sampled blood TCRbeta repertoires from subjects exposed to, actively infected with, or recovered from COVID-19. A freely available public database, intended as a resource for researchers studying the immune response to SARS-CoV-2, is where the repertoires were released. The samples were drawn from two sources: the first 160 participants of the ongoing ImmuneRACE study, and 1,200 or so subjects contributed by 6 global collaborators. The sample metadata nearly always contained a de-identified subject ID, COVID-19 status, age in years and sex. Where available, HLA class I and class II types were obtained from metadata supplied by the sample provider rather than from assay-based typing.

Collaborating institutions collected whole blood in K2EDTA tubes following their own protocols. For TCRbeta analysis, collaborator samples were shipped as frozen whole blood, as isolated PBMCs, or as DNA extracted from either sample type. TCRbeta CDR3 regions were amplified from genomic DNA by means of the immunoSEQ Assay, a bias-controlled multiplex PCR. The original pipeline was this. The number of nucleated cells in each sample was estimated from the amplification of reference gene primers within the assay. To quantify the absolute abundance of each unique TCRbeta CDR3 rearrangement, sequence reads were collapsed and filtered. For each sample, productive Simpson clonality was calculated as the square root of Simpson's diversity index across productive rearrangements. TCRdb holds this immuneACCESS table with in-frame rearrangements only. Some clones are missing; in checked studies, unresolved V genes explain under half, and the rest has no known cause. V, J and clone size are those of that table, while D and trimming were read from the DNA. This sample gives 65,000 to 80,000 clones in total; approximately 90% of them show up just once. Roughly 2% of the sample belongs to the ten largest clones.

This clone was counted a single time. The clone's antigen remains unknown. No base qualities exist here, and no much larger clone lies one base off it. Beyond this particular receptor, the publication reports: Clinical and demographic metadata were provided uncurated, with the amount varying by source and participant.

V is shortened by 2 bases, J by 10 bases, and the region joining them spans 18 bases. The CDR3 spans 16 residues, from the cysteine through the phenylalanine. Only the CDR3 DNA is retained, 48 bases long and in frame from the first base. Per the germline V gene, SGHAT is the CDR1 and FQNNGV is the CDR2. This chain joins TRBV11-2 to TRBJ1-6, with the D gene uncertain. The TCR originated in a man younger than 45 with acute or convalescent COVID-19. The sample consisted of peripheral blood. DNA sequence: TGTGCCAGCAGCTTAAACATCGGCCCTGGCGGATCACCCCTCCACTTT. Translation gives CASSLNIGPGGSPLHF.